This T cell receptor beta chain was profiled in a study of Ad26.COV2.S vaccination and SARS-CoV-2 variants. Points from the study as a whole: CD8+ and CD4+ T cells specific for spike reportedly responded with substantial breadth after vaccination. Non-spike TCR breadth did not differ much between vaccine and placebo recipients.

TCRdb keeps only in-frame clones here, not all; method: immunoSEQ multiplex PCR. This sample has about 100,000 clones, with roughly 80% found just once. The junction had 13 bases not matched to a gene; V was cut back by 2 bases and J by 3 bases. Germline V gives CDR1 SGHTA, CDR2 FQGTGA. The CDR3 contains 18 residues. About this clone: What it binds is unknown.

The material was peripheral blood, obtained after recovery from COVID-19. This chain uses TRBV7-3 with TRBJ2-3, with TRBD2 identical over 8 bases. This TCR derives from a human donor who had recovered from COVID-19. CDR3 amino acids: CASSLQPNAGGATDTQYF. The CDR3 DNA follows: TGTGCCAGCAGCTTACAGCCCAATGCGGGGGGCGCGACAGATACGCAGTATTTT.